The present entry profiles one T cell receptor beta chain with its context. Its antigen is unidentified. The data were obtained in a study of shared clonotypes between healthy human individuals. General study results and limits: Clonotypes not shared had lower generation probabilities than those common to all four donors.

The repertoire was sequenced with immunoSEQ multiplex PCR; TCRdb's copy has only in-frame clones and lacks some. The profile covers roughly 2.4 million clones, with approximately 94% appearing a single time and 0.1% to 0.15% taken by the ten largest. The CDR3 spans 13 residues. Germline V gene data show CDR1 as WSHSY and CDR2 as SAAADI. The germline V and J ends were trimmed by 8 bases and 6 bases, with 13 bases remaining between them. This rearrangement joins TRBV10-2 to TRBJ2-2; a weak D match, TRBD1 (6 bases). The source material was naive CD4+ T cells sorted from blood. Sample subset: CD45RA+ positively selected. The TCR sequence derives from a man younger than 35 in good health. As DNA, the CDR3 is TGCGCCAGCGCTAACTGGGGGCCCGGGGAGCTGTTTTTT. Translated, it gives CASANWGPGELFF.